This T cell receptor beta chain was captured by sequencing in a study of T cell repertoires in cytomegalovirus infection. Turning to the study itself: A matching HLA type, together with CMV infection, was signaled by public TCR beta signatures.

In this sample, this clonotype turned up many times. Antigen: not known. This CDR3 has 15 amino acids. Looked up from germline, CDR1 is KGHDR and CDR2 is SFDVKD. V gave up 5 bases and J gave up 3 bases; unmatched junction bases: 4. MiXCR, applied by TCRdb to the reads, yields one record per CDR3 protein. The sample has 110,000 or so distinct CDR3 sequences; 30% are singletons. The clonotype was recovered from a human donor in good health (CMV status not recorded). Some clones in this sample may be carry-over from other donors' samples. This sample comprised CD8+ T cells from cultured PBMCs, obtained from culture after CMV antigen stimulation. This chain links TRBV24-1 with TRBJ2-3; 10 positions agree with TRBD1. The CDR3 is CATSAPGQGTDTQYF. CDR3 coding DNA: TGTGCCACCAGTGCCCCGGGACAGGGGACAGATACGCAGTATTTT.